The source of this TCR beta chain is a study of Ad26.COV2.S vaccination and SARS-CoV-2 variants. Findings and limits, study-wide: The analyses of TCR breadth and depth may have understated the size of total T cell responses.

Using immunoSEQ multiplex PCR, the repertoire was profiled, and TCRdb retains in-frame clones only, with some absent. The table records some 240,000 clones, around 90% of them present only once. On this clone itself: No antigen is known for it.

The treatment here: some 20 received Ad26.COV2.S at low or high dose, single or two shots; about 5 received placebo; per-sample allocation not given. Vaccine and placebo recipients were sampled on day 63 after the first injection. Germline values: CDR1 MNHEY, CDR2 SVGEGT. The CDR3 contains 13 residues. V lost 5 bases and J lost 0, with 5 bases in between. Material: peripheral blood, obtained in a trial of Ad26.COV2.S vaccine versus placebo. V is TRBV6-2 or TRBV6-3 and J is TRBJ2-1, with D unclear. The receptor was isolated from a person between 18 and 60 years old who received the Ad26.COV2.S COVID-19 vaccine or a placebo. The CDR3 region has the DNA TGTGCCAGCAGTCGCCTCTCCTACAATGAGCAGTTCTTC. Amino acid sequence: CASSRLSYNEQFF.